This TCR beta chain was found in a study of OX40 agonist ivuxolimab in advanced cancers. Findings and limits, study-wide: CD4+ and CD8+ blood T cells expanded clonally by week 6 at 0.1 to 3.0 mg/kg. Determination of antigen specificity was not performed for the expanded peripheral T cells.

The CDR3 sequence is 13 residues long. The V and J ends lost 7 bases and 4 bases, in that order; junction bases with no gene match: 5. The germline V gene has CDR1 MNHNS and CDR2 SASEGT. Here immunoSEQ multiplex PCR was the method, and the copy in TCRdb shows in-frame clones only, minus some. The sample has around 7,000 clones; around 82% are singletons. Autoimmune disease history or systemic immunosuppression was exclusionary. As for this clone: Its specificity is not known.

This rearrangement joins TRBV6-1 to TRBJ2-3, with 7 bases lining up with TRBD2. This TCR was recovered from an adult with an advanced solid tumor such as melanoma, head and neck, liver or kidney cancer. Sequenced here: CD4+ or CD8+ T cells sorted from blood, sampled in a trial of the OX40 agonist ivuxolimab. The CDR3 protein is CASTAGDADTQYF. For the CDR3, the DNA is TGTGCCAGCACCGCGGGGGACGCAGATACGCAGTATTTT.